This T cell receptor beta chain was sequenced during a study of OX40 agonist ivuxolimab in advanced cancers. Here immunoSEQ multiplex PCR was the method, and the copy in TCRdb shows in-frame clones only, minus some. The table lists some 59,000 clones, approximately 90% of them singletons. This material consisted of CD4+ or CD8+ T cells sorted from blood, taken in a trial of the OX40 agonist ivuxolimab. The sequence was collected from an adult with an advanced solid tumor such as melanoma, head and neck, liver or kidney cancer.

The CDR3 bases are TGTGCCAGCAGTTTGGGAGGGCTTGGAAACACCATATATTTT. Translation: CASSLGGLGNTIYF. The chain recombines TRBV6-5 with TRBJ1-3; D not certain. V lost 4 bases and J 3 bases, leaving 10 bases between the germline ends. The CDR3 has 14 amino acids. Germline CDR1 reads MNHEY; CDR2 reads SVGAGI.